This T cell receptor (beta chain) derives from a study of shared clonotypes between healthy human individuals. General observations from the study: Represented diversity (both genetic and exposure-history) was limited by the small number of donors. Among the subsets, naive ones generally showed larger estimated richness than memory ones.

The CDR3 spans 13 residues. The V and J ends lost 5 bases and 6 bases respectively, with 12 bases between them. Per the germline V gene, CDR1 is SGHAT and CDR2 is FQNNGV. This clone has ten or more counts. The antigen is undetermined. The assay was immunoSEQ multiplex PCR, and TCRdb's table has in-frame clones only and misses some. Among almost 750,000 clones listed, roughly two thirds were seen once. V gene TRBV11-2 combines with J gene TRBJ2-3; D is unclear. What was sequenced was memory CD4+ T cells sorted from blood. Subset described: CD45RA-negative fraction. The sequence came from a woman in her twenties or thirties in good health. CDR3 region: CASSSTIADTQYF. In nucleotides, the CDR3 is TGTGCCAGCAGCAGTACCATAGCCGATACGCAGTATTTT.